This record looks at one T cell receptor (beta chain) sequence and its context. Its antigen is not yet known. The record has no base qualities; no much larger clone is one base away. Whole blood was collected in K2EDTA tubes by collaborating institutions according to the institutions' own protocols. For TCRbeta analysis, collaborators shipped samples in one of three forms: frozen whole blood, isolated PBMCs, or DNA extracted from either of those sample types. These data are taken from a study of blood T cell repertoires in COVID-19 (dated by TCRdb to 2019 to 2021). Regarding the research as a whole: Samples covering the acute and convalescent phases of COVID-19 were provided by collaborators in the United States, Italy and Spain. The material from the prospective study consisted of cDNA or gDNA derived from T cells, B-cell-depleted T cells, or PBMCs. Subjects who had been exposed to COVID-19, were actively infected with it, or had recovered from it provided the deeply sampled blood TCRbeta repertoires that made up the dataset. The repertoires were made available in a free public database intended to serve as a resource for research on the immune response to SARS-CoV-2. The samples were drawn from two sources: the first 160 participants of the ongoing ImmuneRACE study, and 1,000 to 1,500 subjects contributed by 6 global collaborators. A de-identified subject ID, COVID-19 status, age in years and sex were almost always included in the sample metadata. Where available, HLA class I and class II types were taken from metadata supplied by the sample provider and were not determined by assay-based typing. Study-wide findings and limitations: How much clinical and demographic metadata was included differed by source and by participant, and the metadata was provided uncurated.

The V end gives up 0 bases and the J end 5 bases, leaving 11 bases in the junction not matched to a gene. From cysteine to phenylalanine, the CDR3 is 16 amino acids long. Of all the DNA, just the CDR3 is kept, 48 bases in frame from base 1. CDR1 SGDLS and CDR2 YYNGEE were looked up in the germline V gene. TCRbeta CDR3 regions were amplified from genomic DNA using the immunoSEQ Assay, a bias-controlled multiplex PCR. The original pipeline was this. The number of nucleated cells in each sample was estimated by amplification of reference gene primers within the assay. To quantify the absolute abundance of each unique TCRbeta CDR3 rearrangement, sequence reads were collapsed and filtered. For each sample, productive Simpson clonality was calculated as the square root of Simpson's diversity index across productive rearrangements. The immuneACCESS repertoire file appears here via TCRdb, limited to in-frame rearrangements. These files lack a portion of the clones; in checked studies, under half of the deficit traces to unresolved V genes, and the cause of the others is not known. V and J calls and clone size are copied from that table; D and trimming were computed from the DNA. The sample includes roughly 200,000 clones, with roughly 86% observed a single time. The top ten clonotypes cover 1.5% to 2% of the sample.

Sequencing input: peripheral blood. The chain is made from TRBV9 and TRBJ2-7; TRBD1 matches 7 bases in the middle. This TCR came from a man aged 18 to 35 with active or convalescent COVID-19. The encoded CDR3 is CASSVEVGQGVDEQYF. The bases read TGTGCCAGCAGCGTAGAAGTAGGGCAGGGGGTAGACGAGCAGTACTTC.